The 15 T cell receptor beta chains below all came from one sample that was sequenced in a study of graft-versus-host responses after intestinal transplantation. Their antigens remain unidentified. Using immunoSEQ multiplex PCR, the repertoire was profiled, and TCRdb retains in-frame clones only, with some absent. This table has about 85,000 clones, more than 85% appearing once. The material sequenced was unstimulated CD8+ T cells sorted from spleen or lymph node cells, taken before transplant. These receptors were obtained from a human donor who was the organ donor for an intestinal transplant.

V gene TRBV2 combines with J gene TRBJ1-1, with D perhaps TRBD1 (5 bases). The CDR3 totals 13 residues. Trimming removed 4 bases at V and 5 bases at J, with 11 bases between. The germline gives CDR1 SNHLY, CDR2 FYNNEI. CDR3 in amino acids: CASSGGVGTEAFF. For the CDR3, the DNA is TGTGCCAGCAGTGGGGGCGTCGGAACTGAAGCTTTCTTT.

The chain links TRBV19 to TRBJ1-5, with D perhaps matching TRBD1 (5 bases). Trimming stripped 5 bases from V and 1 base from J, with 18 bases between. This CDR3 contains 17 residues. The V gene's germline CDR1 is LNHDA and CDR2 SQIVND (reference sequence). The CDR3 spells CASSSAQGIWSNQPQHF. In DNA form, the CDR3 reads TGTGCCAGTAGTTCGGCCCAGGGTATTTGGAGCAATCAGCCCCAGCATTTT.

This rearrangement joins TRBV5-6 to TRBJ1-2; D is perhaps TRBD1 (6 bases). The ends were cut back, 3 bases at V and 2 bases at J, with 8 bases in the middle. Germline assignment: CDR1 SGHDT and CDR2 YYEEEE. This CDR3 is built from 13 residues. In DNA, the CDR3 is TGTGCCAGCAGCTCCGGACAGAACTATGGCTACACCTTC. Amino acids: CASSSGQNYGYTF.

The rearrangement joins TRBV7-9 to TRBJ1-5; possibly TRBD1 for D (6 bases). This CDR3 has 13 amino acids. V lost 7 bases to trimming and J lost 0 bases, with 7 bases between them. CDR1 SEHNR and CDR2 FQNEAQ come from the germline V gene (reference sequence). CDR3 DNA sequence: TGTGCCAGCACAGGGGATAGCAATCAGCCCCAGCATTTT. As protein: CASTGDSNQPQHF.

The V call is TRBV27, the J call TRBJ2-7, with D perhaps being TRBD1 or TRBD2 (6 bases each). This CDR3 has 18 residues. Germline CDR1 and CDR2: MNHEY and SMNVEV (reference sequence). With 5 bases removed from V and 0 bases from J, the gap between germline ends came to 23 bases. CDR3 amino acids: CASSRFLLLGGHSYEQYF. Written as DNA, the CDR3 is TGTGCCAGCAGTCGGTTCCTCCTCCTCGGGGGACACTCCTACGAGCAGTACTTC.

The rearrangement links TRBV6-5 to TRBJ1-2; tentative D call: TRBD1 (5 bases). Looked up from germline, CDR1 is MNHEY and CDR2 is SVGAGI. Trimming took off 9 bases at V and 2 bases at J, with 16 bases between the two ends. The length of the CDR3 is 14 residues. The CDR3 coding sequence is TGTGCCAGTAGGAACTGGGACTTAAACTATGGCTACACCTTC. As protein: CASRNWDLNYGYTF.

The chain employs TRBV27 and TRBJ2-7; D gene uncertain. Germline V lookup: CDR1 MNHEY, CDR2 SMNVEV (reference sequence). Trimming removed 2 bases at V and 5 bases at J, with 10 bases between. This CDR3 is 13 amino acids long. DNA for the CDR3: TGTGCCAGCAGTTTAGGAGCCGGACACGAGCAGTACTTC. It translates to CASSLGAGHEQYF.

This sequence joins TRBV13 and TRBJ1-2, with 11 bases aligning to TRBD1. CDR3 length: 15 amino acids. CDR1 PRHDT and CDR2 FYEKMQ come from the germline V gene (reference sequence). The ends lost 5 bases at V and 7 bases at J; junction bases unmatched: 9. CDR3 bases: TGTGCCAGCAGCGGGAGGACAGGGGGCTCAGGTGGCTACACCTTC. The encoded protein is CASSGRTGGSGGYTF.

The V call is TRBV6-5, the J call TRBJ2-1, with TRBD2 as a possible D gene (5 bases). The CDR3 contains 14 residues. V dropped 5 bases and J dropped 2 bases, with 10 bases sitting between them. The germline V gene encodes CDR1 MNHEY and CDR2 SVGAGI. For the CDR3, the DNA is TGTGCCAGCAGTGTAACCGGGGCCTACAATGAGCAGTTCTTC. Residues: CASSVTGAYNEQFF.

This chain links TRBV5-5 with TRBJ1-1; the match to TRBD1 covers 9 bases. Germline CDR1 is SGHKS and CDR2 is YYEKEE (reference sequence). This CDR3 comprises 14 residues. With V trimmed by 4 bases and J by 5 bases, 6 bases remained unmatched. The CDR3 protein is CASSLQGARTEAFF. The CDR3 DNA follows: TGTGCCAGCAGCCTACAGGGGGCGCGGACTGAAGCTTTCTTT.

The chain employs TRBV7-9 and TRBJ1-1; possibly TRBD1 for D (6 bases). Germline values: CDR1 SEHNR, CDR2 FQNEAQ (reference sequence). V lost 0 bases and J lost 5, with 13 bases in between. This CDR3 contains 15 residues. The CDR3 loop reads CASSLAAGAWTEAFF. The DNA for the CDR3 is TGTGCCAGCAGCTTAGCGGCGGGGGCTTGGACTGAAGCTTTCTTT.

In DNA, the CDR3 is TGTGCCAGCAGTGAACAGACGGGACCTTTTAATTCACCCCTCCACTTT. This codes for CASSEQTGPFNSPLHF. The chain couples TRBV25-1 to TRBJ1-6; a weak D match, TRBD1 (5 bases). The CDR3 runs 16 residues. Germline CDR1 and CDR2: MGHDK and SYGVNS. V was shortened by 2 bases and J by 6 bases, with 14 bases between the two germline ends.

This chain uses TRBV27 with TRBJ2-1; 14 nucleotides align to TRBD2. Unmatched junction bases numbered 2, after V lost 5 bases and J lost 8 bases. Germline values: CDR1 MNHEY, CDR2 SMNVEV (reference sequence). The CDR3 has 14 residues. Here the CDR3 DNA reads TGTGCCAGCAGTCAGGGACTAGCGGGAGATGAGCAGTTCTTC. Translated, it gives CASSQGLAGDEQFF.

The chain carries TRBV6-1 and TRBJ2-7; D gene ambiguous. Trimming took off 7 bases at V and 2 bases at J, with 6 bases between the two ends. The CDR3 totals 11 residues. Per germline, CDR1 MNHNS and CDR2 SASEGT. The CDR3 is CASNRAYEQYF. The DNA of the CDR3 is TGTGCCAGCAATAGAGCCTACGAGCAGTACTTC.

V and J are TRBV14 and TRBJ2-7, with a tentative D call TRBD1 (5 bases). Germline V gene data show CDR1 as SGHDN and CDR2 as FVKESK. The CDR3 length is 13 residues. Deletions cut 0 bases from V and 5 bases from J, with 8 bases between. The CDR3 protein is CASSQDRAHEQYF. CDR3 sequence (DNA): TGTGCCAGCAGCCAAGACAGGGCCCACGAGCAGTACTTC.